This entry describes one T cell receptor (beta chain). Its target is unknown. Sequencing was performed with immunoSEQ multiplex PCR; in TCRdb, only in-frame clones are kept and a portion is missing. The repertoire holds some 120,000 clones, about nine tenths seen once, with approximately 5.4% in the top ten. This sample was included in a study of T cell responses to AZD1222 COVID-19 vaccine. On the study more broadly: Analysis merged second doses at about 4 or about 12 weeks.

Findings of the study overall: Clonal diversity may have been underestimated, and the donors were mostly white British, with more females than males. Across the whole spike, CD4 TCRs peaked at regions 160-218 and 743-854. Repertoires were obtained solely post-peak T cell response.

The clonotype originates from an adult in good health. The starting material was peripheral blood, obtained on day 0 of AZD1222 vaccination.

The CDR3 protein is CASSQGFPRGYPEAFF. The CDR3 nucleotides read TGTGCCAGCAGCCAAGGTTTCCCCAGGGGATATCCTGAAGCTTTCTTT. The V gene is TRBV3-1 (or the pseudogene TRBV3-2), the J gene TRBJ1-1; the D gene is possibly TRBD1 (6 bases). Germline CDR1 reads LGHDT; CDR2 reads YNNKEL (reference sequence). CDR3 length: 16 residues. Trimming stripped 1 base from V and 6 bases from J, with 18 bases between.